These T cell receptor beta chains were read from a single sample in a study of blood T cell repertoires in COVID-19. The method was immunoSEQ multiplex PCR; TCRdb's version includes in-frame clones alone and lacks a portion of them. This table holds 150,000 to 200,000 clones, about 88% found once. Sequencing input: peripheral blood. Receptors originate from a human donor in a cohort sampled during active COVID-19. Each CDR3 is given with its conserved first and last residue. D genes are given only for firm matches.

CDR3aa: CASSSIRGREQYF
CDR3nt: TGTGCCAGCAGCTCAATTAGAGGTCGAGAGCAGTACTTC
v_gene: TRBV3-1/TRBV3-2
j_gene: TRBJ2-7
d_gene: .

CDR3aa: CASIPPRDLRGLYYGYTF
CDR3nt: TGCGCCAGCATACCCCCCAGGGACCTCAGGGGGCTATACTATGGCTACACCTTC
v_gene: TRBV23-1
j_gene: TRBJ1-2
d_gene: TRBD1

CDR3aa: CASSLDGALAGARAIGQYF
CDR3nt: TGTGCCAGCAGCTTGGACGGCGCCCTAGCGGGGGCTCGGGCGATAGGGCAGTATTTT
v_gene: TRBV5-4
j_gene: TRBJ2-3
d_gene: TRBD2

CDR3aa: CASSKGLLGEQYF
CDR3nt: TGTGCCAGCAGCAAGGGACTTCTTGGCGAGCAGTACTTC
v_gene: TRBV3-1/TRBV3-2
j_gene: TRBJ2-7
d_gene: .

CDR3aa: CAISAVSPQETQYF
CDR3nt: TGTGCCATCAGTGCGGTATCCCCCCAAGAGACCCAGTACTTC
v_gene: TRBV10-3
j_gene: TRBJ2-5
d_gene: .

CDR3aa: CASSSYTDTQYF
CDR3nt: TGTGCCAGCAGTTCCTACACAGATACGCAGTATTTT
v_gene: TRBV6-6
j_gene: TRBJ2-3
d_gene: .

CDR3aa: CASSFGRAGYEQYF
CDR3nt: TGTGCCAGCAGTTTCGGGAGGGCCGGGTACGAGCAGTACTTC
v_gene: TRBV28
j_gene: TRBJ2-7
d_gene: TRBD2

CDR3aa: CASSFSDTQYF
CDR3nt: TGTGCCAGCAGTTTCTCGGATACGCAGTATTTT
v_gene: TRBV27
j_gene: TRBJ2-3
d_gene: .

CDR3aa: CASSPPSGEVTGPQHF
CDR3nt: TGTGCCAGCTCACCACCGAGTGGGGAGGTCACAGGGCCCCAGCATTTT
v_gene: TRBV18
j_gene: TRBJ1-5
d_gene: .

CDR3aa: CASSRGLARSYEQYF
CDR3nt: TGTGCCAGCAGTAGGGGACTAGCGCGCTCCTACGAGCAGTACTTC
v_gene: TRBV6-2/TRBV6-3
j_gene: TRBJ2-7
d_gene: TRBD2